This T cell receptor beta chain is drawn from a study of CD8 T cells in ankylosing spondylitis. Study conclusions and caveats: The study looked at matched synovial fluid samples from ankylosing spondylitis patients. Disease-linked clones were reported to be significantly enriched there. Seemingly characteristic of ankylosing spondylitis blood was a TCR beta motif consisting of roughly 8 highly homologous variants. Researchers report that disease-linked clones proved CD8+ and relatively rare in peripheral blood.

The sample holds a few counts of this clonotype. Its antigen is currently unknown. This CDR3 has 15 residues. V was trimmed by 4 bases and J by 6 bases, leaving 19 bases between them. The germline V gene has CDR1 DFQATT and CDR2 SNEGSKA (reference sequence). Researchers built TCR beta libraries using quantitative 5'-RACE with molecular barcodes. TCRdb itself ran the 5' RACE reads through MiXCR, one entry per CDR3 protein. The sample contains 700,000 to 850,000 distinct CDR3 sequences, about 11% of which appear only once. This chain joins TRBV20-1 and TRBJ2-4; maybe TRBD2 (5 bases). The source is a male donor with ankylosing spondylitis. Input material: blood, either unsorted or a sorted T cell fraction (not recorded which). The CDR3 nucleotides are TGCAGTGCTACCCTTCTAGTGGGAGCGATAAACATTCAGTACTTC. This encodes CSATLLVGAINIQYF.